Sequencing of this TCR beta chain was carried out in a study of T cell responses to AZD1222 COVID-19 vaccine (dated by TCRdb to the early 2020s). Context from the whole study: AZD1222 recipients whose second dose came at about 4 weeks and those whose second dose came at about 12 weeks were combined into one group, since spike-specific TCR depth and breadth did not differ between the two schedules. A total of around 240 trial participants underwent TCR sequencing, of whom around 200 received two doses of AZD1222 and about 25 received two doses of the MenACWY control vaccine. Enrollment into the trials was organized by age into subgroups of 18-55, 56-69 and 70-plus years, and those subgroups contained roughly 140, 27 and 60 TCR-sequenced participants, respectively. Points the paper makes about the study in general: In the small 56-69-year group, the increase in depth fell short of significance, most likely because of low power. Reportedly, almost half of the unique spike-specific TCRs recognized epitopes lying outside the regions that are mutated in the B.1.351 and B.1.1.7 variants. Because no day 14 peak-response samples were available, repertoires were characterized only after the peak T cell response. CD4 TCRs associated with the vaccine covered the entire spike protein, and the dominant responses were in regions 160-218 and 743-854. Participants were mostly white British and included more females than males, and it was suggested by the authors that clonal diversity may have been underestimated. Only six or seven AZD1222 recipients were SARS-CoV-2 seropositive at baseline, limiting conclusions about previously exposed vaccinees. A significant rise in spike-specific TCR breadth and depth was observed after two AZD1222 doses relative to day 0 and relative to MenACWY recipients.

The time point label, read with the paper, signifies: baseline before first vaccination. Vaccinee samples were obtained from the UK trials COV001 and COV002, which included a single-blind randomized controlled phase 2/3 trial of AZD1222 (ChAdOx1 nCoV-19) in healthy adults. For TCRbeta chain sequencing, PBMC samples were collected from trial participants at day 0 and at day 28 after the second dose. As to this clone: Its target antigen remains unknown. Per-nucleotide qualities are absent, and no much larger clonotype sits a single base away.

The CDR3 regions of human TCRbeta chains were subjected to immunosequencing. The authors processed their data as follows. TCRs in the repertoires were compared against a reference library of SARS-CoV-2-specific TCRs that had been generated with the MIRA antigen-specificity platform. Breadth was defined as the fraction of unique TCRs that were SARS-CoV-2-associated, and depth was defined as the fraction of total T cells that were SARS-CoV-2-associated. Using the MIRA data, every spike-specific TCR was mapped to the spike region that the TCR reacted to and assigned to either a CD4 or a CD8 class. Log10-transformed breadth and depth values were compared by one-way ANOVA with Sidak's multiple comparisons tests. In its TCRdb copy, this immuneACCESS table keeps in-frame sequences only and misses some clones. Where compared with another copy, unresolved V genes explain less than half of these, and the others have no known cause. The DNA gave D and trimming, while V, J and clone size come from that table. The sample data list about 100,000 clones, and about 87% of these were observed just once. More than 1.5% of the sample is in the top ten clones.

The TCR was taken from an adult in good health. The sample in question was peripheral blood, obtained on day 0 of AZD1222 vaccination.

The sequence in DNA is TGTGCCAGCAGCTTAGGGCCGGAGTATGGCTACACCTTC. This sequence encodes CASSLGPEYGYTF. The chain joins TRBV11-3 to TRBJ1-2; the D gene cannot be named for sure. Deletion took 1 base off V and 5 bases off J, with a span of 8 bases between the germline ends. The CDR1 and CDR2 encoded by the germline V gene are SGHNT and YENEEA. Including cysteine and phenylalanine, the CDR3 has 13 amino acids. Only CDR3 DNA is held: 39 bases, read in frame from base 1.